Sequencing of this T cell receptor (beta chain) was carried out in a study of CD8 T cells in ankylosing spondylitis (dated by TCRdb to the late 2010s). Regarding the study in general: To find TCR variants linked to disease, the study profiled T cell receptor beta repertoires in ankylosing spondylitis patients and healthy donors. Peripheral blood was sampled, and synovial fluid was additionally collected from ankylosing spondylitis patients. The whole study cohort included some 100 healthy donors and 25 ankylosing spondylitis patients.

This clonotype was seen more than once but under ten times. No antigen is known for it. Nothing much larger sits one base from this clone, and base qualities are not available. Trimming accounts for 5 bases at V and 7 bases at J, while the number of junction bases matched to no gene is 6. The germline V gene (reference sequence) specifies SEHNR as CDR1 and FQNEAQ as CDR2. Spanning cysteine to phenylalanine, the CDR3 consists of 14 amino acids. Just CDR3 DNA is preserved here, 42 bases in frame from base 1. Summary of the overall study and its limitations: The disease-linked clones were reported to be significantly enriched in matched synovial fluid samples from ankylosing spondylitis patients. A CD8+ phenotype was shown by the disease-linked clones, which were found at relatively low frequencies in peripheral blood. Some motif variants had previously been reported in the synovial fluid and blood of reactive arthritis patients, which suggests shared mechanisms of disease initiation. Blood from ankylosing spondylitis patients appeared to be characterized by a TCR beta motif composed of roughly eight highly homologous amino acid variants.

This sample was sequenced with an Illumina HiSeq 2500. TCR beta libraries were prepared by quantitative 5'-RACE with molecular barcodes. The original methods were these. Disease-linked TCR variants were identified with a new computational method built on a probabilistic model of VDJ rearrangement. The public sequencing data were trimmed at Q25 with fastp and processed into clonotypes with MiXCR by TCRdb, which kept only in-frame beta chains. CDR3 protein sequences are deduplicated, and each keeps its most common genes and DNA. TCRdb, rather than the study authors, made the V and J calls. This sample gives roughly 450,000 distinct CDR3 sequences in total; roughly 27% of them show up just once. The top ten clonotypes cover 0.89% of the sample.

The sequence came from a male donor with ankylosing spondylitis. Sequencing was carried out using blood, either unsorted or a sorted T cell fraction (not recorded which). The rearranged chain carries TRBV7-9 and TRBJ2-1; the central 9 bases match TRBD1. For the CDR3, the sequence is CASSLRTGDNEQFF. The DNA reads as follows: TGTGCCAGCAGCCTCCGGACAGGGGATAATGAGCAGTTCTTC.